The entry below describes one TCR beta chain. What it recognizes is unknown. Healthy donors had no documented immune events, such as infections, while sampled. The data were obtained in a study of identifying expanded T cells in peripheral blood. Findings and caveats of the study: Roughly two-week clone count variance significantly increased as total template count grew. Technical replicates showed 0.9 to 1.5 changed clones; approximately 2 weeks roughly 16; four weeks 19.

TCRdb's table, derived via immunoSEQ multiplex PCR, lists solely in-frame clones and lacks some. Of 60,000 to 70,000 clones listed, about 89% are singletons. V lost 4 bases and J 4 bases, leaving 11 bases between the germline ends. CDR3 length: 13 amino acids. Germline values: CDR1 SGHRS, CDR2 YFSETQ. The chain carries TRBV5-1 and TRBJ1-2, with D perhaps TRBD1 (5 bases). Source material: blood. This sequence originates from a person between 18 and 75 years old in good health. CDR3 amino acids: CASSLRVSYGYTF. In DNA form, the CDR3 reads TGCGCCAGCAGCCTCAGGGTATCCTATGGCTACACCTTC.